The present entry profiles one TCR beta chain with its context. Here the CDR3 omits its conserved ending phenylalanine or tryptophan, so a read error is the likely source. MiXCR, applied by TCRdb to the 5' RACE reads, yields one record per CDR3 protein. The table shows about 50,000 distinct CDR3 sequences, with about 28% occurring only once. Germline V lookup: CDR1 MGHDK, CDR2 SYGVNS. CDR3 length: 13 residues. V lost 2 bases and J 7 bases, leaving 6 bases between the germline ends. The receptor was derived from a female donor with breast cancer. The V call is TRBV25-1, the J call TRBJ1-6, with a weak D call TRBD1 (6 bases). Sequencing was done on a sample of naive CD4+ T cells sorted from blood. Described subset: naive CD4+ T cells, CD4+CD45RA+CD25-. The chain's CDR3 is CASSERGNSPLHL. In nucleotides, the CDR3 is TGTGCCAGCAGTGAAAGGGGGAATTCACCCCTCCACCTT.